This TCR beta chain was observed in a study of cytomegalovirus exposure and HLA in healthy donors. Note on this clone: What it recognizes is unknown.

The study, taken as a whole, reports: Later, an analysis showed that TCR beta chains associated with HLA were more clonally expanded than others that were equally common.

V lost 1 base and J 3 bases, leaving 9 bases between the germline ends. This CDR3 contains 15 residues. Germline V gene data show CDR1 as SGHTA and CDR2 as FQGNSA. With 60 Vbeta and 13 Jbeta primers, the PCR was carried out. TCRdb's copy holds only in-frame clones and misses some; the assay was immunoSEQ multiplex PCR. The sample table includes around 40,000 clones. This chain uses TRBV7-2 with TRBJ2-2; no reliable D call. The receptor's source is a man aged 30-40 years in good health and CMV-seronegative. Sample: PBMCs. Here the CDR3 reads CASSLETSHTGELFF. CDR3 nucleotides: TGTGCCAGCAGCTTAGAGACATCCCACACCGGGGAGCTGTTTTTT.